Following are 9 T cell receptor beta chains from one sample sequenced in a study of vaccination effects on CD4 cells after COVID-19. Ahead of sequencing, the ViraFEST assay grew antigen-specific CD4+ T cells using viral peptide pools. Cultured cells yielded isolated CD4+ T cells after 10 days. People in the vaccine group had not been infected with SARS-CoV-2 before, and their nucleocapsid antibodies were negative. No antigen is known for these receptors. Data came from immunoSEQ multiplex PCR; TCRdb stores just in-frame clones and leaves some out. The sample yields over 25,000 clones, around 75% seen once. Sequenced here: CD4+ T cells from PBMCs cultured with SARS-CoV-2 spike peptides, sampled before COVID-19 vaccination. Receptors originate from a human donor who received a COVID-19 vaccine.

This clone showed up just a few times. This chain connects TRBV7-9 to TRBJ1-4, with TRBD1 identical over 7 bases. J lost 11 bases, V lost 5 bases, and 5 bases had no gene match. Germline-derived CDR1 and CDR2 are SEHNR and FQNEAQ (reference sequence). This CDR3 is built from 12 residues. CDR3 sequence: CASSEGAAKLFF. CDR3 nucleotide sequence: TGTGCCAGCAGCGAGGGGGCGGCGAAACTGTTTTTT.

This rearrangement joins TRBV9 to TRBJ2-2, with D possibly TRBD1 on 5 matching bases. Per the germline V gene, CDR1 is SGDLS and CDR2 is YYNGEE. Trimming shortened V by 2 bases and J by 7 bases, and 15 bases separated the two germline ends. The CDR3 sequence is 15 residues long. Written as DNA, the CDR3 is TGTGCCAGCAGCGTCTCAGGGCCTCACAGCGGGGAGCTGTTTTTT. Its protein is CASSVSGPHSGELFF.

This chain joins TRBV18 and TRBJ2-2; 8 bases are shared with TRBD1. This CDR3 region has 17 residues. In germline, CDR1 is KGHSH, CDR2 LQKENI. J lost 7 bases, V lost 1 base, and 11 bases had no gene match. CDR3 in amino acids: CASSPRLRQGWIGELFF. For the CDR3, the DNA is TGTGCCAGCTCACCACGACTACGACAGGGGTGGATCGGGGAGCTGTTTTTT.

The rearrangement links TRBV6-5 to TRBJ2-3; D is uncertain. This CDR3 spans 12 amino acids. Looked up from germline, CDR1 is MNHEY and CDR2 is SVGAGI. Trimming shortened V by 7 bases and J by 7 bases, and 12 bases separated the two germline ends. The CDR3 sequence is CASNPPGNTQYF. The DNA for the CDR3 is TGTGCCAGCAACCCCCCTGGCAATACGCAGTATTTT.

V gene TRBV19 combines with J gene TRBJ2-7; 7 bases are a match to TRBD2. This CDR3 region has 14 residues. With V trimmed by 3 bases and J by 2 bases, 4 bases remained unmatched. Germline lookup yields CDR1 LNHDA and CDR2 SQIVND (reference sequence). The CDR3 protein is CASSISGAAYEQYF. Here the CDR3 DNA reads TGTGCCAGTAGTATCAGCGGGGCGGCCTACGAGCAGTACTTC.

The chain combines TRBV7-2 with TRBJ1-1; D is possibly TRBD1 (5 bases). The CDR3 contains 16 residues. Per germline, CDR1 SGHTA and CDR2 FQGNSA. The V end was cut by 1 base, the J end by 1 base, with 13 bases between. The DNA for the CDR3 is TGTGCCAGCAGCTTAGTCCCAGGGCGGACGAACACTGAAGCTTTCTTT. Protein sequence: CASSLVPGRTNTEAFF.

The CDR3 sequence is CASSGPGGTHPLYGYTF. For the CDR3, the DNA is TGTGCCAGCAGTGGGCCGGGGGGGACGCACCCCCTCTATGGCTACACCTTC. V is TRBV6-1 and J is TRBJ1-2; TRBD1 might be the D (5 bases). The germline V and J ends were trimmed by 4 bases and 4 bases, with 22 bases remaining between them. CDR3 size: 17 residues. Looked up from germline, CDR1 is MNHNS and CDR2 is SASEGT.

The chain links TRBV6-4 to TRBJ2-3; D may be TRBD1 (6 bases). CDR3 length: 14 residues. CDR1 MRHNA and CDR2 SNTAGT come from the germline V gene. Trimming left V 1 base short and J 7 bases short, with 12 bases between. In DNA form, the CDR3 reads TGTGCCAGCAGTGACTTACAGGGCCGAAATACGCAGTATTTT. This gives the protein CASSDLQGRNTQYF.

V and J are TRBV11-1 and TRBJ2-3; 7 bases map to TRBD2. The trim removed 5 bases at V and 4 bases at J, leaving 12 bases unmatched. Germline V gene lookup returns CDR1 SGHAT and CDR2 FQDESV (reference sequence). CDR3 size: 16 residues. CDR3 DNA sequence: TGTGCCAGCAGCCCGCGGGGGAGGGGTGGGTCAGATACGCAGTATTTT. As protein: CASSPRGRGGSDTQYF.